The clone carrying this T cell receptor (beta chain) was counted a single time. Measured with immunoSEQ multiplex PCR; TCRdb has only the in-frame clones, and not every one. This sample has 85,000 to 100,000 clones, with about nine tenths found just once. This record comes from a study of PD-L1 blockade in urothelial cancer. Study as a whole: T cell content in blood samples showed a median of 141,255.

Time point given: pretreatment peripheral blood. With V trimmed by 6 bases and J by 5 bases, 2 bases remained unmatched. The CDR3 runs 13 residues. Germline V gene lookup returns CDR1 SQVTM and CDR2 ANQGSEA. The clonotype originates from a man aged 60 to 69 with urothelial cancer. V gene TRBV29-1 combines with J gene TRBJ2-1, with TRBD2 identical over 12 bases. This specimen consisted of PBMCs, obtained around atezolizumab (anti-PD-L1) treatment. CDR3 residues: CSVGLAGNNEQFF. The CDR3 DNA is TGCAGCGTCGGACTAGCGGGAAACAATGAGCAGTTCTTC.